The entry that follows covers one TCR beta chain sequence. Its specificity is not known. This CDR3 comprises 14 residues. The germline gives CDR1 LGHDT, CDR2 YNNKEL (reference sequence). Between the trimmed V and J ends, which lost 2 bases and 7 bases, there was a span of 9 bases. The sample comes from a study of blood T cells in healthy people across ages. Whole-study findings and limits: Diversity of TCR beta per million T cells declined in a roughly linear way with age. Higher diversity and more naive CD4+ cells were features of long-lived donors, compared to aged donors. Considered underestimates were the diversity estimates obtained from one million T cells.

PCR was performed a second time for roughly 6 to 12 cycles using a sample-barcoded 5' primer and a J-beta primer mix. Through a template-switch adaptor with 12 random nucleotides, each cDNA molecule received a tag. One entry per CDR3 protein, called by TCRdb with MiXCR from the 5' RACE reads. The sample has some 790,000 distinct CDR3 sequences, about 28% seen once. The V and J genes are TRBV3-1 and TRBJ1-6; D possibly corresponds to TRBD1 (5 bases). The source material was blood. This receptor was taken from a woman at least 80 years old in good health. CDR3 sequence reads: CASSQQGGNSPLHF. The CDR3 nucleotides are TGTGCCAGCAGCCAACAGGGAGGGAATTCACCCCTCCACTTT.